These 31 T cell receptor beta chains came from one sample sequenced in a study of cytomegalovirus exposure and HLA in healthy donors. Measured with immunoSEQ multiplex PCR; TCRdb has only the in-frame clones, and not every one. The profile covers 90,000 to 110,000 clones, with 86% appearing a single time and roughly 4% taken by the ten largest. Sequencing used PBMCs. The receptors were gathered from a woman aged 18-30 years in good health and CMV-seropositive.

CDR3 bases: TGTGCCAGCAGCGCCCCTTTGGACAGCATTCAGTACTTC. Translating it yields CASSAPLDSIQYF. V gene TRBV9 combines with J gene TRBJ2-4, with TRBD1 as a possible D gene (6 bases). The V gene lost 3 bases and the J gene lost 9 bases, with 13 bases spanning the gap. The CDR3 extends over 13 amino acids. Germline-derived CDR1 and CDR2 are SGDLS and YYNGEE.

This clone was seen a single time. The CDR3 region is CASTPDSSYNEQFF. CDR3 sequence (DNA): TGTGCCAGCACCCCGGACAGCTCCTACAATGAGCAGTTCTTC. The chain has TRBV9 and TRBJ2-1; tentatively, D is TRBD1 (6 bases). This CDR3 spans 14 amino acids. Germline CDR1 SGDLS, CDR2 YYNGEE. Trimming shortened V by 6 bases and J by 0 bases, and 10 bases separated the two germline ends.

This clone appeared once. The genes are TRBV6-4 and TRBJ2-1; D is possibly TRBD1 (5 bases). CDR1 is MRHNA, CDR2 SNTAGT, per germline. CDR3 size: 13 residues. V lost 0 bases and J 5 bases, leaving 5 bases between the germline ends. As DNA, the CDR3 is TGTGCCAGCAGTGACTCGGACAACAATGAGCAGTTCTTC. This gives the protein CASSDSDNNEQFF.

V gene TRBV7-9 combines with J gene TRBJ2-1; D is undetermined. The germline CDR1 and CDR2 sequences are SEHNR and FQNEAQ (reference sequence). The V end was cut by 5 bases, the J end by 5 bases, with 10 bases between. The CDR3 extends over 13 amino acids. The CDR3 DNA is TGTGCCAGCAGCCCACGGTTTAACAATGAGCAGTTCTTC. This sequence encodes CASSPRFNNEQFF.

The chain recombines TRBV6-1 with TRBJ1-1; D uncertain. From germline, CDR1 is MNHNS and CDR2 SASEGT. The CDR3 spans 14 residues. V was cut by 2 bases and J by 1 base, with 8 bases left in between. CDR3 in amino acids: CASSELRQNTEAFF. The CDR3 DNA sequence: TGTGCCAGCAGTGAATTGAGACAGAACACTGAAGCTTTCTTT.

There are a few counts of this clone. CDR3 bases: TGTGCCACTAAGGGACAGGACTACGAGCAGTACTTC. Translation: CATKGQDYEQYF. V usage is TRBV18 and J usage is TRBJ2-7; TRBD1 agrees at 8 bases. This CDR3 is built from 12 residues. Trimming took 10 bases from V and 3 from J; bases not matched to a gene: 5. The germline gives CDR1 KGHSH, CDR2 LQKENI.

CDR3 nucleotides: TGCGCCAGCAGCCACCCCGGACTCGTCTACGAGCAGTACTTC. Translation: CASSHPGLVYEQYF. This sequence joins TRBV4-1 and TRBJ2-7, with D maybe TRBD2 (5 bases). V was trimmed by 3 bases and J by 3 bases, leaving 12 bases between them. The CDR3 length is 14 residues. Germline V CDR1 and CDR2: MGHRA, YSYEKL.

This chain connects TRBV4-1 to TRBJ1-2; D not certain. Per germline, CDR1 MGHRA and CDR2 YSYEKL. The CDR3 runs 16 residues. The V and J ends lost 2 bases and 0 bases respectively, with 13 bases between them. CDR3 sequence reads: CASSQPLRSTNYGYTF. In nucleotides, the CDR3 is TGCGCCAGCAGCCAACCCCTCCGGAGCACTAACTATGGCTACACCTTC.

The rearrangement joins TRBV7-3 to TRBJ2-2; TRBD1 matches at 8 bases. The trim removed 1 base at V and 4 bases at J, leaving 5 bases unmatched. The germline V gene encodes CDR1 SGHTA and CDR2 FQGTGA. The CDR3 runs to 16 residues. DNA of the CDR3: TGTGCCAGCAGCTTAAACCCCGGACAGGGCACCGGGGAGCTGTTTTTT. Its translation is CASSLNPGQGTGELFF.

This clone was seen only once. This chain connects TRBV5-6 to TRBJ2-7, with TRBD1 matching 10 bases. This CDR3 comprises 15 residues. Germline CDR1 and CDR2: SGHDT and YYEEEE. V shed 4 bases, J shed 6 bases, and the junction held 10 bases outside the gene matches. The CDR3 reads CASSLLDRDRGEQYF. DNA for the CDR3: TGTGCCAGCAGCCTGTTAGACCGGGACAGGGGCGAGCAGTACTTC.

The V call is TRBV4-2, the J call TRBJ2-1, with 10 bases matching TRBD2. The germline V gene encodes CDR1 LGHNA and CDR2 YNFKEQ. The trim removed 3 bases at V and 4 bases at J, leaving 6 bases unmatched. The CDR3 contains 16 residues. DNA of the CDR3: TGTGCCAGCAGCCAGGCCGGGACTAGCGCTTACAATGAGCAGTTCTTC. This encodes CASSQAGTSAYNEQFF.

The chain has TRBV5-1 and TRBJ1-4; possible D gene TRBD1, 5 bases. There are 16 residues in the CDR3. Germline CDR1 and CDR2: SGHRS and YFSETQ. Deletions cut 2 bases from V and 1 base from J, with 12 bases between. CDR3 DNA: TGCGCCAGCAGCTTCGGCAGGGCTTTAACTAATGAAAAACTGTTTTTT. Its translation is CASSFGRALTNEKLFF.

The chain combines TRBV19 with TRBJ2-6, with 8 bases fitting TRBD1. Trimming cost V 3 bases and J 4 bases; bases outside gene matches: 5. The V gene's germline CDR1 is LNHDA and CDR2 SQIVND (reference sequence). The CDR3 totals 16 residues. DNA for the CDR3: TGTGCCAGTAGTATTCAGGGGGCGGACGGGGCCAACGTCCTGACTTTC. This gives the protein CASSIQGADGANVLTF.

The chain is built from TRBV28 and TRBJ2-7; D not resolved. Germline-derived CDR1 and CDR2 are MDHEN and SYDVKM. Trimming cost V 6 bases and J 4 bases, with 13 bases left between them. The CDR3 is made up of 13 amino acids. In DNA form, the CDR3 reads TGTGCCAGCAGCCTGAAATCGGGTTACGAGCAGTACTTC. It codes for CASSLKSGYEQYF.

The V gene is TRBV7-3, the J gene TRBJ2-2, with 8 bases identical to TRBD2. V lost 3 bases to trimming and J lost 4 bases; unmatched junction nucleotides: 7. CDR3 length equals 16 residues. Germline CDR1 SGHTA, CDR2 FQGTGA. The CDR3 protein is CASSLGRGGLTGELFF. The CDR3 DNA sequence: TGTGCCAGCAGCTTGGGTCGCGGGGGGCTCACCGGGGAGCTGTTTTTT.

The J gene is TRBJ1-4, the V gene TRBV5-4; possible D gene TRBD1, 5 bases. The CDR3 is 15 residues long. V was cut by 2 bases and J by 5 bases, with 13 bases left in between. The germline gives CDR1 SGHNT, CDR2 YYREEE (reference sequence). The CDR3 DNA follows: TGTGCCAGCAGCTTAAGACAGCCTGGGAATGAAAAACTGTTTTTT. It translates to CASSLRQPGNEKLFF.

This sequence joins TRBV5-5 and TRBJ2-3, with a weak D call TRBD2 (6 bases). V was shortened by 3 bases and J by 2 bases, with 13 bases between the two germline ends. The CDR3 runs to 15 residues. Per the germline V gene, CDR1 is SGHKS and CDR2 is YYEKEE (reference sequence). The CDR3 DNA is TGTGCCAGCAGCTCCGGAGGGGACCACACAGATACGCAGTATTTT. Protein: CASSSGGDHTDTQYF.

In its sample, this clone was seen a few times. The V call is TRBV4-2, the J call TRBJ2-7; 9 bases map to TRBD2. The CDR3 loop spans 15 amino acids. The junction had 4 bases not matched to a gene; V was cut back by 1 base and J by 3 bases. In germline, CDR1 is LGHNA, CDR2 YNFKEQ. CDR3 region: CASSQGPSGIYEQYF. CDR3 DNA: TGTGCCAGCAGCCAAGGGCCTAGCGGGATCTACGAGCAGTACTTC.

This rearrangement joins TRBV5-1 to TRBJ2-2, with 9 nucleotides matching TRBD2. V lost 0 bases, J lost 10 bases, and 10 bases stayed unmatched. This CDR3 is built from 16 residues. Germline-derived CDR1 and CDR2 are SGHRS and YFSETQ. The DNA for the CDR3 is TGCGCCAGCAGCTTGGTCATGCGGGGGGGACCGGCGGAGCTGTTTTTT. It translates to CASSLVMRGGPAELFF. Full variable domain (outside the CDR3, taken from reference TRBV5-1 and TRBJ2-2): KAGVTQTPRYLIKTRGQQVTLSCSPISGHRSVSWYQQTPGQGLQFLFEYFSETQRNKGNFPGRFSGRQFSNSRSEMNVSTLELGDSALYLCASSLVMRGGPAELFFGEGSRLTVL.

This chain joins TRBV11-2 and TRBJ2-3; 8 nucleotides align to TRBD2. This CDR3 comprises 15 residues. Germline V CDR1 and CDR2: SGHAT, FQNNGV. With V trimmed by 5 bases and J by 2 bases, 6 bases remained unmatched. CDR3 bases: TGTGCCAGCAGCCATCCGGGACTAGACACAGATACGCAGTATTTT. It codes for CASSHPGLDTDTQYF.

This clone was detected once. The V gene is TRBV7-8, the J gene TRBJ1-4; 7 nucleotides align to TRBD1. This CDR3 has 14 amino acids. CDR1 is SGHVS, CDR2 FQNEAQ, per germline. J lost 8 bases, V lost 5 bases, and 8 bases had no gene match. CDR3 amino acids: CASSNRQGFEKLFF. The CDR3 coding sequence is TGTGCCAGCAGCAACAGACAGGGATTCGAAAAACTGTTTTTT.

CDR3 sequence: CASSLGRGLKPKETQYF. CDR3 in DNA: TGTGCCAGCAGCTTAGGAAGAGGGCTAAAGCCTAAAGAGACCCAGTACTTC. The chain employs TRBV7-9 and TRBJ2-5; D possibly corresponds to TRBD2 (5 bases). Germline assignment: CDR1 SEHNR and CDR2 FQNEAQ (reference sequence). This CDR3 region has 17 residues. V was trimmed by 1 base and J by 3 bases, leaving 18 bases between them.

The chain is built from TRBV27 and TRBJ2-1; 11 nucleotides align to TRBD2. From germline, CDR1 is MNHEY and CDR2 SMNVEV (reference sequence). After removal of 2 bases from V and 3 bases from J, the junction contained 6 bases not matched to a gene. The CDR3 consists of 17 residues. Here the CDR3 DNA reads TGTGCCAGCAGTTTACGGCTAGCGGGAGGCTACTACAATGAGCAGTTCTTC. Its protein product is CASSLRLAGGYYNEQFF.

J is TRBJ1-1 and V is TRBV4-1, with 8 bases matching TRBD1. Germline loops: CDR1 MGHRA, CDR2 YSYEKL. Trimming at V came to 6 bases and at J to 7 bases, leaving 10 bases not matched to a gene. The CDR3 runs 14 residues. CDR3 in amino acids: CASSLVQGAGEAFF. DNA of the CDR3: TGCGCCAGCAGTCTTGTCCAGGGGGCTGGTGAAGCTTTCTTT.

The V and J genes are TRBV5-1 and TRBJ2-1; no reliable D call. The CDR3 totals 13 residues. Trimming left V 4 bases short and J 7 bases short, with 12 bases between. Germline V lookup: CDR1 SGHRS, CDR2 YFSETQ. The CDR3 loop is CASSPDWINEQFF. DNA of the CDR3: TGCGCCAGCAGCCCTGACTGGATTAATGAGCAGTTCTTC.

The chain carries TRBV9 and TRBJ2-1; D may be TRBD1 (5 bases). Trimming pared 0 bases from V and 1 base from J, leaving 14 bases between. The CDR3 runs to 17 residues. Germline CDR1 and CDR2: SGDLS and YYNGEE. CDR3 in amino acids: CASSVEGTRQSYNEQFF. The CDR3 DNA reads TGTGCCAGCAGCGTAGAGGGCACCAGACAGTCCTACAATGAGCAGTTCTTC.

The V and J genes are TRBV5-1 and TRBJ1-1; TRBD1 agrees at 8 bases. Germline V gives CDR1 SGHRS, CDR2 YFSETQ. Trimming took 4 bases from V and 1 from J; bases not matched to a gene: 6. The CDR3 contains 15 residues. The CDR3 DNA reads TGCGCCAGCAGCGGGACGACAGGGGCGAACACTGAAGCTTTCTTT. Residues: CASSGTTGANTEAFF.

About this clone itself: Other nucleotide sequences in the sample specify the same CDR3. CDR3 coding DNA: TGTGCCACCCTAGGACAGGGGTTCTATGGCTACACCTTC. Translating it yields CATLGQGFYGYTF. This chain uses TRBV6-5 with TRBJ1-2; TRBD1 agrees at 9 bases. J lost 4 bases, V lost 10 bases, and 7 bases had no gene match. Germline V CDR1 and CDR2: MNHEY, SVGAGI. The CDR3 has 13 residues.

The J gene is TRBJ2-3, the V gene TRBV30; 11 bases match TRBD2. This CDR3 region has 15 residues. The V gene end was trimmed by 2 bases and the J gene end by 5 bases; junction bases not matched to a gene: 6. Germline loops: CDR1 GTSNPN, CDR2 SVGIG (reference sequence). CDR3 region: CAWSIIAGGRDTQYF. In nucleotides, the CDR3 is TGTGCCTGGAGTATAATAGCGGGAGGGAGAGATACGCAGTATTTT.

This clone was counted once. This sequence joins TRBV30 and TRBJ1-2; D is undetermined. V lost 1 base to trimming and J lost 8 bases, with 14 bases between them. CDR1 is GTSNPN and CDR2 is SVGIG in the germline V gene (reference sequence). There are 13 residues in the CDR3. The CDR3 reads CAWSGGPAGGYTF. In DNA, the CDR3 is TGTGCCTGGAGTGGAGGGCCCGCGGGCGGCTACACCTTC.

This chain joins TRBV6-5 and TRBJ1-1; D not certain. The V gene's germline CDR1 is MNHEY and CDR2 SVGAGI. This CDR3 is 14 amino acids long. The ends were cut back, 2 bases at V and 3 bases at J, with 10 bases in the middle. CDR3 nucleotide sequence: TGTGCCAGCAGTTACGGGAGGTTATACACTGAAGCTTTCTTT. It is translated as CASSYGRLYTEAFF.